Below, 12 T cell receptor beta chains from the same sample are listed, as sequenced in a study of Ad26.COV2.S vaccination and SARS-CoV-2 variants. Treatment specified: 19 received Ad26.COV2.S at low or high dose, single or two shots; about five received placebo; per-sample allocation not given. Following the first vaccine or placebo injection, samples were taken on day 63. The table came from immunoSEQ multiplex PCR; TCRdb's copy has only in-frame clones and leaves some out. The sample lists roughly 500,000 clones, roughly 89% occurring once. Sequenced material: peripheral blood, taken in a trial of Ad26.COV2.S vaccine versus placebo. The source is a person aged 18-60 years who received the Ad26.COV2.S COVID-19 vaccine or a placebo.

This chain joins TRBV28 and TRBJ2-2; D is ambiguous. Trimming removed 6 bases at V and 2 bases at J, with 25 bases between. The CDR3 covers 19 residues. Germline V gives CDR1 MDHEN, CDR2 SYDVKM. CDR3 residues: CASSPPPQVTLKNTGELFF. The CDR3 DNA reads TGTGCCAGCAGCCCCCCGCCCCAGGTTACATTGAAAAACACCGGGGAGCTGTTTTTT.

V gene TRBV4-2 combines with J gene TRBJ1-2, with D hard to call. The CDR3 length is 15 residues. Germline V gene lookup returns CDR1 LGHNA and CDR2 YNFKEQ. Trimming shortened V by 1 base and J by 7 bases, and 16 bases separated the two germline ends. The chain's CDR3 is CASSQGSWALSGYTF. In DNA form, the CDR3 reads TGTGCCAGCAGCCAAGGGAGTTGGGCCCTAAGTGGCTACACCTTC.

The chain combines TRBV19 with TRBJ1-2; D is unclear. From germline, CDR1 is LNHDA and CDR2 SQIVND (reference sequence). This CDR3 spans 15 amino acids. Trimming left V 3 bases short and J 3 bases short, with 14 bases between. This CDR3 is CASSMERAGDYGYTF. For the CDR3, the DNA is TGTGCCAGTAGTATGGAAAGGGCCGGCGACTATGGCTACACCTTC.

The chain has TRBV6-6 and TRBJ1-3, with D possibly TRBD1 on 5 matching bases. Germline values: CDR1 MNHNY, CDR2 SVGAGI (reference sequence). This CDR3 has 16 residues. Trimming removed 7 bases from V and 3 bases from J, with 19 bases in between. The CDR3 sequence: CASTPAKGTGGNTIYF. The CDR3 nucleotides are TGTGCCAGCACACCCGCGAAGGGGACCGGTGGAAACACCATATATTTT.

This chain links TRBV11-1 with TRBJ1-1; TRBD1 matches at 7 bases. Germline values: CDR1 SGHAT, CDR2 FQDESV (reference sequence). The CDR3 totals 15 residues. J gave up 0 bases and V 5 bases, and 6 bases lay outside the gene matches. For the CDR3, the DNA is TGTGCCAGCAGCGAACAGACAGGGTTGAACACTGAAGCTTTCTTT. It encodes CASSEQTGLNTEAFF.

V is TRBV15 and J is TRBJ2-3, with D possibly being TRBD1 or TRBD2 (6 bases each). V lost 9 bases, J lost 2 bases, and 18 bases lay in between. CDR1 is LNHNV and CDR2 is YYDKDF in the germline V gene (reference sequence). The CDR3 sequence is 15 residues long. The CDR3 is CATHSGATPTDTQYF. CDR3 nucleotide sequence: TGTGCCACTCATTCGGGGGCTACCCCCACAGATACGCAGTATTTT.

The chain couples TRBV18 to TRBJ2-3; no clear D gene. Germline CDR1 and CDR2: KGHSH and LQKENI. There are 14 residues in the CDR3. V lost 3 bases, J lost 8 bases, and 15 bases lay in between. CDR3 nucleotide sequence: TGTGCCAGCTCACCCGCGAGGTCGACGCGTACGCAGTATTTT. Protein: CASSPARSTRTQYF.

This rearrangement joins TRBV25-1 to TRBJ1-6; D is possibly TRBD1 (5 bases). V was trimmed by 11 bases and J by 5 bases, leaving 16 bases between them. The CDR3 consists of 14 residues. Per germline, CDR1 MGHDK and CDR2 SYGVNS. The CDR3 reads CAGTARRNNSPLHF. Here the CDR3 DNA reads TGTGCCGGGACCGCCCGGCGGAATAATTCACCCCTCCACTTT.

The V and J genes are TRBV18 and TRBJ2-1; 8 bases agree with TRBD2. Germline V lookup: CDR1 KGHSH, CDR2 LQKENI. The CDR3 contains 20 residues. V was pared by 3 bases and J by 4 bases, with 20 bases of the junction left unmatched. The CDR3 reads CASSPRMPGGPEGSYNEQFF. In DNA, the CDR3 is TGTGCCAGCTCACCCCGGATGCCGGGAGGGCCAGAGGGATCTTACAATGAGCAGTTCTTC.

CDR3 sequence reads: CATSRDSGAYNEQFF. The CDR3 DNA is TGTGCCACCAGCAGAGATAGCGGGGCCTACAATGAGCAGTTCTTC. V and J are TRBV15 and TRBJ2-1, with TRBD2 matching 8 bases. CDR1 and CDR2 (germline): LNHNV, YYDKDF (reference sequence). V trimming: 0 bases; J trimming: 2 bases; junction bases outside the gene matches: 0. The CDR3 consists of 15 residues.

This sequence joins TRBV2 and TRBJ1-2; 7 positions agree with TRBD1. The length of the CDR3 is 12 residues. Germline lookup yields CDR1 SNHLY and CDR2 FYNNEI. The V gene end was trimmed by 3 bases and the J gene end by 6 bases; junction bases not matched to a gene: 1. CDR3 DNA sequence: TGTGCCAGCAGTGATACAGGGGATGGCTACACCTTC. This encodes CASSDTGDGYTF.

The chain recombines TRBV28 with TRBJ1-4; TRBD1 is a possible D gene (6 bases). V lost 7 bases and J 7 bases, leaving 22 bases between the germline ends. The CDR3 sequence is 16 residues long. In germline, CDR1 is MDHEN, CDR2 SYDVKM. CDR3 sequence: CASNPGWRGASEKLFF. In nucleotides, the CDR3 is TGTGCCAGCAACCCGGGGTGGAGGGGGGCTAGTGAAAAACTGTTTTTT.